The sequence of this TCR beta chain was determined in a study of T cells in Graves' hyperthyroidism and ophthalmopathy. Study summary: The initial diagnosis was the point when peripheral blood was collected, ahead of any treatment.

Criteria for exclusion of patients were uncontrolled infection, other autoimmune disease, pregnancy or lactation. Diagnosing involved the use of clinical symptoms, serum thyroxine and TRAb, thyroid ultrasound and orbital computed tomography. The source of the PBMCs was roughly 10 ml of fresh peripheral blood. In its sample, this clonotype was seen many times. From RNA transcripts, TCR beta CDR3 regions were amplified. A set of HTBI primers served as the primers for a first-round RT-PCR of the TCR CDR3. In TCRdb, the multiplex PCR reads were re-called with MiXCR into one record per CDR3 protein. The sample records around 250,000 distinct CDR3 sequences, more than 12% being singletons. Germline CDR1 is SGDLS and CDR2 is YYNGEE. V lost 2 bases and J lost 4; bases outside the gene matches: 3. CDR3 size: 15 residues.

The receptor was derived from a woman aged 40 to 55 with Graves' hyperthyroidism that later progressed to Graves' ophthalmopathy. This chain links TRBV9 with TRBJ2-1; 10 positions agree with TRBD2. Source material: blood. The CDR3 loop is CASSVGTSDYNEQFF. The CDR3, as DNA: TGTGCCAGCAGCGTGGGGACTAGCGATTACAATGAGCAGTTCTTC. The complete variable domain, with remaining parts taken from reference TRBV9 and TRBJ2-1, reads DSGVTQTPKHLITATGQRVTLRCSPRSGDLSVYWYQQSLDQGLQFLIQYYNGEERAKGNILERFSAQQFPDLHSELNLSSLELGDSALYFCASSVGTSDYNEQFFGPGTRLTVL.